The clone carrying this T cell receptor (beta chain) was recorded a few times. This sample is drawn from a study of molecular identifiers for immune sequencing clone quantification. TCRdb independently ran MiXCR on the PCR reads; one entry per CDR3 protein. The profile covers under 800,000 distinct CDR3 sequences, with 25% appearing a single time and around 0.78% taken by the ten largest. Sequencing input: naive CD8+ T cells from blood, with Jurkat cell RNA spiked in. Subset described: FACS-sorted CD8+CD4-CCR7+CD45RA+ naive T cells. The TCR comes from a human donor in good health. Some libraries in this study had Jurkat cell RNA spiked in.

The DNA for the CDR3 is TGTGCCAGTAGCCCTATGGGGGGCGTCTACTCCTACGAGCAGTACTTC. The encoded protein is CASSPMGGVYSYEQYF. The chain links TRBV19 to TRBJ2-7; D may be TRBD1 or TRBD2 (6 bases each). Germline values: CDR1 LNHDA, CDR2 SQIVND (reference sequence). The CDR3 sequence is 16 residues long. V was trimmed by 6 bases and J by 0 bases, leaving 18 bases between them. Full variable domain (missing parts from reference TRBV19 and TRBJ2-7): DGGITQSPKYLFRKEGQNVTLSCEQNLNHDAMYWYRQDPGQGLRLIYYSQIVNDFQKGDIAEGYSVSREKKESFPLTVTSAQKNPTAFYLCASSPMGGVYSYEQYFGPGTRLTVT.